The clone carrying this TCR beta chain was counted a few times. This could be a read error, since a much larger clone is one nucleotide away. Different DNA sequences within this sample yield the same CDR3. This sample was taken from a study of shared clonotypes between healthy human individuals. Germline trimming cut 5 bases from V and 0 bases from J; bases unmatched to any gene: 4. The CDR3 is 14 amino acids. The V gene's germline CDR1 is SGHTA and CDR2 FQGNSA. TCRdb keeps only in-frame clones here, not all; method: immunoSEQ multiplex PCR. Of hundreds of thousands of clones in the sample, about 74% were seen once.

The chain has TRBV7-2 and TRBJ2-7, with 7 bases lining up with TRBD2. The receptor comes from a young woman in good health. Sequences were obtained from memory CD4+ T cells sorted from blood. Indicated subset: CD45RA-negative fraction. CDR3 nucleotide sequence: TGTGCCAGCAGCATCCAGCGGGACTCCTACGAGCAGTACTTC. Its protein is CASSIQRDSYEQYF. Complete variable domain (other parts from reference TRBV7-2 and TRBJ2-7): GAGVSQSPSNKVTEKGKDVELRCDPISGHTALYWYRQSLGQGLEFLIYFQGNSAPDKSGLPSDRFSAERTGGSVSTLTIQRTQQEDSAVYLCASSIQRDSYEQYFGPGTRLTVT.